What follows describes a single T cell receptor (beta chain). Genomic DNA served as template for TCR beta VDJ and CDR3 profiling. TCRdb re-called the reads through MiXCR, storing one row per CDR3 protein. Of about 150,000 distinct CDR3 sequences in the sample, over 50% were seen once. V was pared by 5 bases and J by 9 bases, with 12 bases of the junction left unmatched. The CDR3 is made up of 16 amino acids. Germline V gene sequence: CDR1 LNHDA, CDR2 SQIVND (reference sequence). This entry comes from a study of CD8+CD57+ T cells in acquired aplastic anemia. The overall study: 3 to 3.5 ug was the average amount of DNA from sorted CD4+ and CD8+ cells.

Sequencing was done on patients that had shown CD8+CD57+ cell expansion by flow cytometry. Acquired aplastic anemia of severe grade affected all patients. This chain connects TRBV19 to TRBJ1-6; TRBD1 matches 8 bases. The TCR sequence derives from a human donor with aplastic anemia. Input material: sorted CD4+, CD8+, or CD8+CD57+ T cells (not recorded which) from PBMCs. The CDR3 DNA follows: TGTGCCAGTAGTTCTCCTCCCGGGACAGGTGCTTCACCCCTCCACTTT. Protein: CASSSPPGTGASPLHF.